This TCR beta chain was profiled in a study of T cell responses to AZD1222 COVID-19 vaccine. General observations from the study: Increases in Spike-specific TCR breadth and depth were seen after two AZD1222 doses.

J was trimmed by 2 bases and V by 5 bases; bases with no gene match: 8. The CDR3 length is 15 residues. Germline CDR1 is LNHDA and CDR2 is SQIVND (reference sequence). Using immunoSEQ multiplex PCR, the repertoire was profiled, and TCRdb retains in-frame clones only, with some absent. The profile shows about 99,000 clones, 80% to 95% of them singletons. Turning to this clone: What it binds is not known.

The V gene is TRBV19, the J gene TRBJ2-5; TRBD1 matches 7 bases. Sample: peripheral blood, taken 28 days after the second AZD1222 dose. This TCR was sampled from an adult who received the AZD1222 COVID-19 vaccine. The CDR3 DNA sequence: TGTGCCAGTAGTGTCCAGATGACAGGGCAAGAGACCCAGTACTTC. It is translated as CASSVQMTGQETQYF.